This entry is about one T cell receptor (beta chain). The antigen it recognizes is unknown. There are no base qualities to consult, and no much larger clone falls within one base. The cohort consisted of 650 to 850 healthy bone marrow donors. Cohort members were all nominally healthy when sampled, although unrecorded immune exposures were likely present. The donor was CMV seropositive and was included in the group of around 300 seropositive cohort members. A peripheral blood sample was provided by each donor, and peripheral blood mononuclear cells were used for TCR beta sequencing. The Qiagen DNeasy Blood Extraction Kit was used to extract genomic DNA from the blood cell samples. Receptor libraries were prepared by the immunoSEQ multiplex PCR assay. A mixture of 60 forward primers for TCR Vbeta segments and 13 reverse primers for TCR Jbeta segments was used in the multiplex PCR. The CDR3 region of rearranged TCR beta genes was amplified from genomic DNA with a multiplex PCR assay. The Illumina HiSeq System was used to sequence the amplified TCR beta libraries as 87-base-pair reads. Per the original workflow: In a later analysis, approximately 74 million unique TCR beta chains were counted across the roughly 670 repertoires, and roughly 11 million of these chains were shared by at least two donors. Raw reads were error-corrected and collapsed into unique sequences by a nearest-neighbor algorithm in which closely related sequences were merged to remove PCR and sequencing errors. V, D and J gene segments were assigned by aligning CDR3 sequences to IMGT reference sequences. For a sequence to be retained, a match of at least six nucleotides to both a V gene segment and a J gene segment was required. Rearrangements were classified as productive when the CDR3 lacked stop codons and remained in frame with V and J, and all other rearrangements were classified as non-productive. CDR3 was defined according to IMGT convention as the region running from the second conserved V-encoded cysteine to the conserved J-encoded phenylalanine. Sequences without an unambiguous match to a single V gene segment were excluded from the earlier analysis of almost 600 of the donors. In an earlier analysis of roughly 600 of the donors, a V segment was called functional when productive rearrangements were above 56.7%, and segregating when the standard deviation between donors exceeded 5%. A statistical classification framework was built for diagnosing cytomegalovirus status from the catalog of TCR beta chain sequences. In a later analysis, TCR nucleotide sequences were compared against IMGT/GENE-DB human TR gene sequences so that V and J genes could be assigned. A later analysis assigned CDR3 sequences and most-parsimonious VDJ recombination scenarios with the TCRdist pipeline. In a later analysis, each TCR beta chain was defined by its CDR3 amino acid sequence together with its V-gene family, and reads without a unique V-gene family were excluded. A later analysis removed 550 to 700 highly shared, low-generation-probability nucleotide sequences to deal with suspected cross-contamination and a sequencing artifact. In a later analysis, a clonal expansion index was calculated for each public chain from normalized within-repertoire ranks of inferred template counts. In a later analysis, generation probabilities were computed using a VDJ recombination model fitted to out-of-frame rearrangements, and the results were checked against IGoR. Hypergeometric tests were used in a later analysis to score TCR-TCR, TCR-HLA and TCR-CMV co-occurrence, with a repertoire-size bias correction applied to the TCR pairs. A later analysis estimated false discovery rates by permuting HLA or CMV assignments 20 times. In a later analysis, co-occurring TCRs were grouped with DBSCAN, and TCRdist sequence similarity was added when clustering was performed within HLA-allele-positive subsets. Repertoires with fewer than 30,000 or more than 120,000 public chains, plus five repertoires with anomalous nucleotide sharing, were excluded from co-occurrence clustering. TCRdb's version of the immuneACCESS table is confined to in-frame rearrangements and falls short of the full clone set. An unresolved V gene accounts for under half of the shortfall where checked; the remainder is of unknown origin. V and J calls and clone size are those listed in that table; D and trimming were worked out from the DNA. The sample contains 80,000 to 95,000 clones, 70% to 80% of them found a single time. The leading ten clones occupy over 12% of the sample.

The sample originates from a study of cytomegalovirus exposure and HLA in healthy donors (dated by TCRdb to the late 2010s). Broadly, across the study: According to an earlier analysis of around 600 of the donors, about 179 million T cells yielded some 120 million unique TCR beta sequences and around 300 Gb of sequence data. An early release covering 550 to 700 HLA-typed donors comprised about 290 gigabases of sequencing data and tens of millions of unique TCR sequences. Of the 350 to 400 genotyped donors, about 80% fell in the genetic ancestry cluster associated with self-reported Caucasian donors. The study aimed to test whether cataloging public T cell receptors could reveal signatures of past pathogen exposure. Using immunosequencing, the study profiled T cell repertoires from fewer than 700 subjects and related those repertoires to cytomegalovirus serostatus. A separate validation cohort of about 110 different subjects was used in addition to the 666-subject first cohort. High-throughput TCR immunosequencing, statistical association of individual TCRs with disease status, and machine learning were combined to predict cytomegalovirus infection status. To study patterns of TCR occurrence, a later analysis re-analyzed previously published TCR beta repertoires from 550 to 800 donors and added high-resolution HLA genotyping. In the later analysis, no new phenotypic data were used to find candidate immune exposures; instead, reliance was placed on TCR beta sequences and their occurrence across donors. An earlier analysis of about 620 of the donors applied high-throughput TCR beta sequencing to assess whether each TCR beta V gene segment acted as functional or pseudogenic. Alongside the repertoire data, information on donor age, sex, ethnicity and CMV serostatus was compiled. Genome-wide SNP genotypes for about 65% of the 666 donors were used in a later genetic analysis, which treated that subset as a discovery cohort. Every discovery cohort repertoire had been produced on one sequencing platform. HLA typing included class I and class II loci at four-digit resolution. Typing coverage differed by locus: A, B, C, DRB1 and DQB1 were typed in about 629-640 donors, DQA1 in about 550, DPA1 in around 610, and DPB1 in around 440. About five DR-DQ haplotypes were handled as single units for association and clustering, since linkage in the cohort was strong. Across around 400 genotyped donors of the cohort, an average of roughly 200,000 unique TCR beta nucleotide sequences per donor were sequenced, and approximately 17% of those sequences were non-productive. Results the study describes overall, beyond this receptor: In a later analysis, HLA-associated TCR beta chains were found to be more clonally expanded and to have lower generation probabilities than equally common non-associated chains. The sequencing pipeline was judged likely to have produced a cluster of highly shared sequence variants as a technical artifact. A later analysis found that most CMV-associated TCR beta chains appeared HLA-restricted, with HLA associations seemingly driven largely by CMV exposure. The classifier was reported to diagnose cytomegalovirus status with high specificity and sensitivity in both the original and validation cohorts. According to a later analysis, parvovirus B19, influenza, CMV and Epstein-Barr virus appeared linked to several top co-occurrence clusters. A later analysis associated 16,951 TCR beta sequences with specific HLA alleles at a false discovery rate of 0.05. Most TCR sequences were observed very rarely across donors, whereas some public TCRs were present in many individuals. Sequencing depth was assumed to be roughly uniform across donors in the presence/absence analyses, though that assumption may not hold. A few of the identified cytomegalovirus-associated TCR beta chains were confirmed in vitro to be specific for cytomegalovirus antigens. Because counts were too low, roughly 17 rarely observed V segments, including chromosome 9 orphons, were left out of the earlier analysis of a few hundred of the donors. Assigning TCR associations to individual alleles was difficult when HLA alleles, especially DR and DQ, strongly co-occurred. In a later analysis, TCR association rates were found to vary across HLA loci, with the most associated TCRs seen for DRB1 alleles and the fewest for HLA-C alleles. A further reported finding was that TCR beta sequences accurately predicted the HLA-A and HLA-B alleles for most subjects in the first cohort. The cohort was sequenced for TCR beta chains only, and without alpha or paired-chain data the features that could be detected were limited. In a later genetic analysis, fewer N-insertions in productive TCRs were reported among donors in an Asian-associated ancestry cluster than the roughly 640-donor mean. According to the authors, the approach could potentially be generalized to other disease states and immunological phenotypes. Correlated functional status among segregating V segments might be attributable to linkage disequilibrium, but an unknown experimental factor could not be ruled out. In an earlier analysis of 587 of the donors, most TCR beta V segments appeared in productive rearrangements about 90% or about 30% of the time, broadly matching IMGT annotations. Immune exposure information for the cohort was limited to CMV serostatus. Because HLA typing was missing for some donors at each locus, association tests included only the typed subset. In the study, approximately 160 TCR beta chains were listed as associated with cytomegalovirus. Because the 87-base-pair reads could not distinguish some IMGT-functional V segments, including TRBV6-2 and TRBV6-3, those segments were excluded. In a later genetic analysis, a missense DCLRE1C variant was associated with V-gene and J-gene trimming of TCR beta chains, and the association was replicated in an independent cohort.

From the cysteine up to the phenylalanine, the CDR3 has a length of 15 residues. Only the CDR3 portion is preserved as DNA: 45 bases, with reading frame beginning at the first base. CDR1 MNHEY and CDR2 SMNVEV were looked up in the germline V gene (reference sequence). The chain is assembled from TRBV27 and TRBJ2-5; TRBD1 is a weak D gene call, 6 bases matching. Gene TRBJ2-7 matches the end of the DNA better, so the J call may be wrong. The receptor's source is a woman aged 40 to 50 in good health and CMV-seropositive. Sequencing input: PBMCs. The CDR3 amino acid sequence is: CASRFRDMSSYEQYF. The nucleotide sequence reads as follows: TGTGCCAGCCGCTTTCGGGACATGAGCTCCTACGAGCAGTACTTC.